This paragraph covers one TCR beta chain sequence. The antigen is not known. Trimming removed 0 bases from V and 0 bases from J, with 18 bases in between. The CDR3 has 18 amino acids. CDR1 and CDR2 from the germline V gene are SQVTM and ANQGSEA. These data belong to a study of cytomegalovirus exposure and HLA in healthy donors. About the research overall: In an early release, HLA-typed donors contributed some 88 million unique TCR sequences. General study points: Later genetic work tied a missense DCLRE1C variant to beta-chain V and J trimming. Across donors, sequencing depth was assumed by presence/absence analyses to be roughly uniform.

The PCR contained 60 Vbeta and 13 Jbeta primers. The data were produced by immunoSEQ multiplex PCR, yet TCRdb's version contains in-frame clones alone and is incomplete. This listing includes approximately 58,000 clones. The source is a young man in good health and CMV-seropositive. The chain uses TRBV29-1 and TRBJ1-3; D is unclear. Sequencing input: PBMCs. The CDR3 protein is CSVEDLTTSRGSGNTIYF. CDR3 sequence (DNA): TGCAGCGTTGAAGATCTTACGACTTCCCGAGGCTCTGGAAACACCATATATTTT.